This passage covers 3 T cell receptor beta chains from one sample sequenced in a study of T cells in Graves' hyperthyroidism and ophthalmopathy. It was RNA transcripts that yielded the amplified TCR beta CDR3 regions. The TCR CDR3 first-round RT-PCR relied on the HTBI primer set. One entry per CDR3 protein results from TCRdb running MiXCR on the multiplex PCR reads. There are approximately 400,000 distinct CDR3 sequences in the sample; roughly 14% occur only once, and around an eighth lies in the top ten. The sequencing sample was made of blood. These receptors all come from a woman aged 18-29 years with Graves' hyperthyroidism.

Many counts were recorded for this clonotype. The chain's CDR3 is CASSSRGLAGGSNEQFF. For the CDR3, the DNA is TGTGCCAGCAGCTCCAGAGGACTAGCGGGAGGATCGAATGAGCAGTTCTTC. The chain recombines TRBV5-5 with TRBJ2-1, with 14 bases fitting TRBD2. This CDR3 is built from 17 residues. The junction had 9 bases not matched to a gene; V was cut back by 3 bases and J by 7 bases. Per germline, CDR1 SGHKS and CDR2 YYEKEE (reference sequence).

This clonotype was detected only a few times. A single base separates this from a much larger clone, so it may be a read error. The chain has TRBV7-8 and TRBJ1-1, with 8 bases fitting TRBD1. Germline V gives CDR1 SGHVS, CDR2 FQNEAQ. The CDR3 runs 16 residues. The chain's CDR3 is CASSIHRGTMNTGAFF. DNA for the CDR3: TGTGCCAGCAGCATACACAGGGGGACCATGAACACTGGAGCTTTCTTT.

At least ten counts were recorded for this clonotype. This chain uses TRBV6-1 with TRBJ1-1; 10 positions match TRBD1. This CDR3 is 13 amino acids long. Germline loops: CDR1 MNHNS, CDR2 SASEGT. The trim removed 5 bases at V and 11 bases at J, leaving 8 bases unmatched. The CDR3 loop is CASSYHSGQGAFF. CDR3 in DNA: TGTGCCAGCAGTTATCACTCGGGACAGGGGGCTTTCTTT.